Shown below are 20 T cell receptor beta chains from a single sample sequenced in a study of neurological immune-mediated disorders. Using its own MiXCR run on the 5' RACE reads, TCRdb lists one record per CDR3 protein. This sample has roughly 70,000 distinct CDR3 sequences, with around 5.2% found just once. The sequencing sample was made of PBMCs. The receptors shown here come from a woman aged 25-40 years with multiple sclerosis.

There are many counts of this clonotype. The rearrangement joins TRBV7-6 to TRBJ1-1, with 7 bases identical to TRBD1. The V gene's germline CDR1 is SGHVS and CDR2 FNYEAQ. This CDR3 has 14 amino acids. J was trimmed by 5 bases and V by 5 bases; bases with no gene match: 8. The CDR3 spells CASSPRTGRTEAFF. As DNA, the CDR3 is TGTGCCAGCAGCCCTCGGACAGGAAGGACTGAAGCTTTCTTT.

In regard to this clonotype: At one end the junction does not follow the germline gene, possibly because of a read error. The chain carries TRBV20-1 and TRBJ1-5; a weak D match, TRBD1 (6 bases). The CDR3 runs to 16 residues. Germline CDR1 DFQATT, CDR2 SNEGSKA (reference sequence). The CDR3, as DNA: TGCAGTGCTAGAGGTACAGGGTCCGGACGAAATCAGCCCCAGAATTTT. Its protein is CSARGTGSGRNQPQNF.

This clonotype has a count of ten or more. This chain uses TRBV3-1 with TRBJ1-5, with 7 bases that match TRBD1. Per germline, CDR1 LGHDT and CDR2 YNNKEL (reference sequence). The CDR3 covers 16 residues. J was trimmed by 7 bases and V by 0 bases; bases with no gene match: 9. CDR3 residues: CASSQEPGGNVQPQHF. The CDR3 DNA reads as TGTGCCAGCAGCCAAGAACCAGGGGGAAACGTACAGCCCCAGCATTTT.

This clonotype has a count of ten or more. V usage is TRBV7-9 and J usage is TRBJ2-3, with 9 nucleotides matching TRBD2. CDR3 length: 19 amino acids. Germline-derived CDR1 and CDR2 are SEHNR and FQNEAQ (reference sequence). V lost 5 bases to trimming and J lost 2 bases; unmatched junction nucleotides: 17. The CDR3, as DNA: TGTGCCAGCAGCCAAAGATATAGCGGGGGAACCCGATACACAGATACGCAGTATTTT. Protein: CASSQRYSGGTRYTDTQYF. Filled out from reference TRBV7-9 and TRBJ2-3, the complete variable domain reads DTGVSQNPRHKITKRGQNVTFRCDPISEHNRLYWYRQTLGQGPEFLTYFQNEAQLEKSRLLSDRFSAERPKGSFSTLEIQRTEQGDSAMYLCASSQRYSGGTRYTDTQYFGPGTRLTVL.

Many counts were recorded for this clonotype. This chain joins TRBV4-2 and TRBJ1-1; 7 nucleotides line up with TRBD1. Germline lookup yields CDR1 LGHNA and CDR2 YNFKEQ. CDR3 length: 14 amino acids. Trimming cost V 1 base and J 2 bases; bases outside gene matches: 1. CDR3 in DNA: TGTGCCAGCAGCCAAGGGGACAGAAACACTGAAGCTTTCTTT. Encoded protein: CASSQGDRNTEAFF.

The sample holds many counts of this clonotype. The rearrangement links TRBV20-1 to TRBJ2-1; 10 positions agree with TRBD2. Germline CDR1 DFQATT, CDR2 SNEGSKA (reference sequence). The CDR3 consists of 18 residues. The V and J ends lost 4 bases and 3 bases, in that order; junction bases with no gene match: 15. The CDR3 DNA sequence: TGCAGTGCTAACCCGTCCGGGACTAGCGCCTCCCACTACAATGAGCAGTTCTTC. It translates to CSANPSGTSASHYNEQFF.

The table lists this clonotype with many counts. CDR3: CASSLGTSGGRKTQYF. The CDR3 DNA sequence: TGTGCCAGCAGTTTAGGGACTAGCGGGGGGAGGAAAACCCAGTACTTC. V gene TRBV12-3 or TRBV12-4 combines with J gene TRBJ2-5, with TRBD2 identical over 14 bases. The length of the CDR3 is 16 residues. With 1 base clipped from V and 8 bases from J, the junction kept 6 bases outside the gene matches.

This clonotype was detected many times. The chain carries TRBV5-6 and TRBJ2-7; unclear D gene. CDR1 and CDR2 (germline): SGHDT, YYEEEE. V dropped 1 base and J dropped 6 bases, with 5 bases sitting between them. The CDR3 has 11 residues. The CDR3 spells CASSLSGEQYF. CDR3 bases: TGTGCCAGCAGCTTGTCCGGCGAGCAGTACTTC.

This clonotype was detected many times. V is TRBV5-1 and J is TRBJ2-7; weak D call: TRBD1 (5 bases). V was shortened by 1 base and J by 4 bases, with 12 bases between the two germline ends. The CDR3 has 14 residues. Germline V gene lookup returns CDR1 SGHRS and CDR2 YFSETQ. The CDR3 loop is CASSLYQGRYEQYF. The CDR3 DNA is TGCGCCAGCAGCTTGTACCAGGGAAGGTACGAGCAGTACTTC.

The chain carries TRBV5-5 and TRBJ2-1; no definite D call. Trimming took off 1 base at V and 5 bases at J, with 13 bases between the two ends. This CDR3 contains 15 residues. Germline V gene lookup returns CDR1 SGHKS and CDR2 YYEKEE (reference sequence). The CDR3 here is CASSLPDLPNNEQFF. The DNA of the CDR3 is TGTGCCAGCAGCTTGCCCGACTTACCTAACAATGAGCAGTTCTTC.

The sample holds many counts of this clonotype. The V and J genes are TRBV3-1 and TRBJ2-1, with a possible D match to TRBD1 (6 bases). This CDR3 comprises 13 residues. The V and J ends lost 6 bases and 8 bases respectively, with 14 bases between them. CDR1 and CDR2 from the germline V gene are LGHDT and YNNKEL (reference sequence). The CDR3 region is CASRFLRGYEQFF. The CDR3 nucleotides are TGTGCCAGCAGGTTCTTGAGGGGGTATGAGCAGTTCTTC.

This clonotype was found many times. The rearrangement uses TRBV5-4 and TRBJ2-5; 7 nucleotides match TRBD2. V lost 4 bases and J lost 5; bases outside the gene matches: 8. CDR1 and CDR2 (germline): SGHNT, YYREEE (reference sequence). The CDR3 spans 14 residues. The CDR3 sequence: CASSRDPGGETQYF. The CDR3 coding sequence is TGTGCCAGCAGCCGGGACCCCGGGGGGGAGACCCAGTACTTC.

This clonotype has a count of ten or more. The junction departs from germline at one end; a sequencing error may be responsible. The V gene is TRBV20-1, the J gene TRBJ1-6; possible D gene TRBD1, 6 bases. The CDR3 covers 14 residues. The germline V gene has CDR1 DFQATT and CDR2 SNEGSKA (reference sequence). As DNA, the CDR3 is TGCAGTGCTGGCCCGGGACAATATAATTCACCCCTCAACTTT. Its translation: CSAGPGQYNSPLNF.

This clonotype was seen ten or more times. This chain links TRBV12-3 or TRBV12-4 with TRBJ1-5; D uncertain. Trimming left V 5 bases short and J 2 bases short, with 16 bases between. The CDR3 contains 16 residues. CDR3 residues: CASSPTSTRGNQPQHF. DNA of the CDR3: TGTGCCAGCAGTCCCACCTCTACTAGGGGCAATCAGCCCCAGCATTTT.

This clonotype was picked up a small number of times. The chain joins TRBV7-2 to TRBJ2-7, with no clear D. CDR1 and CDR2 from the germline V gene are SGHTA and FQGNSA. The CDR3 length is 14 residues. Trimming removed 10 bases from V and 1 base from J, with 17 bases in between. CDR3 in amino acids: CATSPRAGSYEQYF. The CDR3 coding sequence is TGTGCCACGTCACCCCGGGCCGGGTCCTACGAGCAGTACTTC.

A note on this clonotype: A much larger clone differs by one base, so this may be a read error. This sequence joins TRBV5-1 and TRBJ2-5, with D tentatively TRBD1 (6 bases). The CDR3 is 14 amino acids. CDR1 is SGHRS, CDR2 YFSETQ, per germline. The CDR3 sequence is CANSSRQDQETQYF. The CDR3 DNA sequence: TGCGCCAACAGCTCCAGACAGGACCAAGAGACCCAGTACTTC.

This rearrangement joins TRBV12-3 or TRBV12-4 to TRBJ1-1; D is uncertain. V lost 5 bases to trimming and J lost 5 bases, with 18 bases between them. The CDR3 runs to 15 residues. The CDR3 protein is CASSPADRSGTEAFF. Here the CDR3 DNA reads TGTGCCAGCAGTCCTGCTGACCGCTCGGGGACTGAAGCTTTCTTT.

Regarding this clonotype: Germline is not matched at one junction end, which may reflect a read error. This sequence joins TRBV12-3 or TRBV12-4 and TRBJ1-3, with 7 bases matching TRBD1. The CDR3 sequence is 13 residues long. CDR3 nucleotide sequence: TGTGCCAGCAGGGACAGGAGACGAAAAACCATATATTTT. Protein product: CASRDRRRKTIYF.

This clonotype has just a few counts. The chain is built from TRBV7-9 and TRBJ2-7; D is unclear. The ends were cut back, 4 bases at V and 0 bases at J, with 10 bases in the middle. Looked up from germline, CDR1 is SEHNR and CDR2 is FQNEAQ (reference sequence). The length of the CDR3 is 14 residues. The CDR3 DNA sequence: TGTGCCAGCAGCTCTTTGAGGAGCTCCTACGAGCAGTACTTC. Protein: CASSSLRSSYEQYF. The full variable domain, rest sourced from reference TRBV7-9 and TRBJ2-7, is DTGVSQNPRHKITKRGQNVTFRCDPISEHNRLYWYRQTLGQGPEFLTYFQNEAQLEKSRLLSDRFSAERPKGSFSTLEIQRTEQGDSAMYLCASSSLRSSYEQYFGPGTRLTVT.

In its sample, this clonotype ranks as medium-sized. The rearrangement joins TRBV20-1 to TRBJ2-5, with 8 bases aligning to TRBD2. The trim removed 3 bases at V and 5 bases at J, leaving 11 bases unmatched. Germline lookup yields CDR1 DFQATT and CDR2 SNEGSKA (reference sequence). The length of the CDR3 is 15 residues. CDR3 sequence: CSASGGALGDETQYF. CDR3 DNA: TGCAGTGCTAGCGGGGGGGCGCTGGGAGATGAGACCCAGTACTTC.